This T cell receptor beta chain came from a study of T cells in Graves' hyperthyroidism and ophthalmopathy. Findings and caveats of the study: The model foresaw ophthalmopathy a median about 6.5 months prior to onset.

Looked up from germline, CDR1 is LNHDA and CDR2 is SQIVND (reference sequence). Deletions cut 7 bases from V and 3 bases from J, with 9 bases between. The CDR3 is 12 residues long. Patients were excluded for uncontrolled infection, other autoimmune disease, pregnancy or lactation. The PBMCs studied were ones that came from roughly 11 ml fresh peripheral blood. Regions amplified from RNA transcripts were the TCR beta CDR3 regions. With the HTBI primer set, the TCR CDR3 went through a first round of RT-PCR. MiXCR was run by TCRdb on the multiplex PCR reads, yielding one entry per CDR3 protein. This sample has around 420,000 distinct CDR3 sequences; 15% to 19% occur once, and the top ten carry roughly 7.4%. The sample holds many counts of this clonotype. Antigen specificity is unknown.

Sequencing used blood. The origin of this receptor is a woman aged 18 to 35 with Graves' hyperthyroidism. This chain links TRBV19 with TRBJ1-1; the D is unclear. CDR3 loop: CASKLVDTEAFF. The CDR3 DNA follows: TGTGCCAGTAAGTTGGTGGACACTGAAGCTTTCTTT.